The subject of this entry is one TCR beta chain. Sequencing was performed with immunoSEQ multiplex PCR; in TCRdb, only in-frame clones are kept and a portion is missing. The table lists under 550,000 clones, roughly 88% of them singletons, with about 3.6% in the top ten. The sample's treatment: around 19 received Ad26.COV2.S at low or high dose, single or two shots; roughly five received placebo; per-sample allocation not given. After the first vaccine or placebo injection, samples were drawn on day 63. The data were taken from a study of Ad26.COV2.S vaccination and SARS-CoV-2 variants. Overall study: The authors gave Ad26.COV2.S intramuscularly, either once or twice 56 days apart.

This CDR3 has 11 residues. Germline V CDR1 and CDR2: LNHDA, SQIVND (reference sequence). Trimming removed 2 bases from V and 3 bases from J, with 1 base in between. The receptor was derived from a person between 18 and 65 years old who received the Ad26.COV2.S COVID-19 vaccine or a placebo. The sequencing here drew on peripheral blood, taken in a trial of Ad26.COV2.S vaccine versus placebo. This chain connects TRBV19 to TRBJ1-1; no definite D call. The DNA for the CDR3 is TGTGCCAGTAGTATACACACTGAAGCTTTCTTT. This encodes CASSIHTEAFF. Looking up the rest from reference TRBV19 and TRBJ1-1 gives the full variable domain: DGGITQSPKYLFRKEGQNVTLSCEQNLNHDAMYWYRQDPGQGLRLIYYSQIVNDFQKGDIAEGYSVSREKKESFPLTVTSAQKNPTAFYLCASSIHTEAFFGQGTRLTVV.